These 20 T cell receptor beta chains were sequenced from one sample in a study of a mutant IDH1 vaccine in newly diagnosed glioma. Time point noted: week 23, last vaccination. Each dose delivered 300 ug of mutant IDH1 20-mer peptide subcutaneously with imiquimod. The assay was immunoSEQ multiplex PCR, and TCRdb's table has in-frame clones only and misses some. The sample consists of approximately 82,000 clones, approximately 85% of them appearing once. These receptors' targets are unknown. The sequencing used PBMCs, collected from a glioma patient whose treatment included an IDH1 peptide vaccine. The receptors here all came from a woman in her forties or fifties with glioma.

The J gene is TRBJ2-7, the V gene TRBV10-3, with unresolved D. Germline V gene sequence: CDR1 ENHRY, CDR2 SYGVKD. This CDR3 comprises 14 residues. V lost 0 bases, J lost 5 bases, and 11 bases lay in between. The CDR3 region has the DNA TGTGCCATCAGTGAGTCCCGTGGTTCGGACGAGCAGTACTTC. This gives the protein CAISESRGSDEQYF.

J is TRBJ1-2 and V is TRBV7-3, with 7 nucleotides matching TRBD1. The length of the CDR3 is 14 residues. Germline lookup yields CDR1 SGHTA and CDR2 FQGTGA. The trim removed 8 bases at V and 4 bases at J, leaving 10 bases unmatched. The CDR3 protein is CASGRGDSGYGYTF. The CDR3 coding sequence is TGTGCCAGCGGCAGGGGGGACAGCGGCTATGGCTACACCTTC.

There are a few counts of this clone. V gene TRBV5-4 combines with J gene TRBJ1-4, with no clear D. V lost 4 bases to trimming and J lost 8 bases, with 15 bases between them. The CDR3 consists of 14 residues. CDR1 SGHNT and CDR2 YYREEE come from the germline V gene (reference sequence). The CDR3 is CASSRALLGEKLFF. In DNA, the CDR3 is TGTGCCAGCAGCCGGGCACTACTTGGGGAAAAACTGTTTTTT.

The chain joins TRBV10-3 to TRBJ2-7; 9 nucleotides match TRBD2. The junction had 1 base not matched to a gene; V was cut back by 2 bases and J by 2 bases. Germline V gives CDR1 ENHRY, CDR2 SYGVKD. CDR3 length: 14 residues. In DNA form, the CDR3 reads TGTGCCATCAGTGAGGCTAGCGGGGCCTACGAGCAGTACTTC. It translates to CAISEASGAYEQYF.

Remarks on this clone: Other DNA sequences of this sample code for an identical CDR3. This chain joins TRBV28 and TRBJ1-4; TRBD1 is a possible D gene (5 bases). The germline CDR1 and CDR2 sequences are MDHEN and SYDVKM. The CDR3 loop spans 14 amino acids. V was trimmed by 5 bases and J by 6 bases, leaving 13 bases between them. CDR3 sequence: CASSLGGLHEKLFF. CDR3 sequence (DNA): TGTGCCAGCAGTCTGGGGGGGTTGCATGAAAAACTGTTTTTT.

The chain is built from TRBV7-9 and TRBJ1-5; D gene uncertain. Germline values: CDR1 SEHNR, CDR2 FQNEAQ (reference sequence). CDR3 length: 12 amino acids. The V end was cut by 3 bases, the J end by 3 bases, with 3 bases between. As DNA, the CDR3 is TGTGCCAGCAGCTTTACCAATCAGCCCCAGCATTTT. Encoded protein: CASSFTNQPQHF.

CDR3 DNA sequence: TGTGCCAGTAGTATCTGGGGCCACCGCAATCAGCCCCAGCATTTT. It yields the protein CASSIWGHRNQPQHF. The chain links TRBV19 to TRBJ1-5, with D maybe TRBD1 (5 bases). The V end lost 3 bases, the J end lost 2 bases, and 11 bases lay between the germline ends. Germline loops: CDR1 LNHDA, CDR2 SQIVND (reference sequence). The CDR3 spans 15 residues.

The rearrangement uses TRBV2 and TRBJ1-3; D not resolved. Germline-derived CDR1 and CDR2 are SNHLY and FYNNEI. V was trimmed by 3 bases and J by 4 bases, leaving 16 bases between them. This CDR3 has 16 residues. CDR3 sequence reads: CASSDFPPAVGNTIYF. The CDR3 region has the DNA TGTGCCAGCAGTGATTTCCCCCCGGCCGTAGGAAACACCATATATTTT. Complete variable domain (other parts from reference TRBV2 and TRBJ1-3): EPEVTQTPSHQVTQMGQEVILRCVPISNHLYFYWYRQILGQKVEFLVSFYNNEISEKSEIFDDQFSVERPDGSNFTLKIRSTKLEDSAMYFCASSDFPPAVGNTIYFGEGSWLTVV.

V gene TRBV14 combines with J gene TRBJ2-7, with a tentative D call TRBD2 (6 bases). Germline CDR1 reads SGHDN; CDR2 reads FVKESK. V was clipped by 4 bases and J by 3 bases, with 19 bases between them. The CDR3 length is 16 residues. Written as DNA, the CDR3 is TGTGCCAGCAGCCCATCCCGGGGGAGCGGAAGCTACGAGCAGTACTTC. Its protein product is CASSPSRGSGSYEQYF.

DNA of the CDR3: TGTGCCAGCAGTTTACAGCCGGGACAGCTGAACTATGGCTACACCTTC. This encodes CASSLQPGQLNYGYTF. The chain couples TRBV28 to TRBJ1-2; 7 bases are a match to TRBD1. CDR1 is MDHEN and CDR2 is SYDVKM in the germline V gene. The CDR3 runs 16 residues. Trimming cost V 2 bases and J 2 bases; bases outside gene matches: 8.

The V call is TRBV5-4, the J call TRBJ2-3; 14 bases map to TRBD2. The CDR3 is 16 residues long. The junction had 3 bases not matched to a gene; V was cut back by 4 bases and J by 2 bases. CDR1 is SGHNT, CDR2 YYREEE, per germline (reference sequence). CDR3 residues: CASSTGLAGVTDTQYF. The CDR3 DNA reads TGTGCCAGCAGCACGGGACTAGCGGGAGTCACAGATACGCAGTATTTT.

This clone was observed once. The CDR3 is CASSDRQGAVNQPQHF. As DNA, the CDR3 is TGTGCCAGCAGTGATCGGCAGGGGGCCGTCAATCAGCCCCAGCATTTT. The chain has TRBV2 and TRBJ1-5; 8 bases are shared with TRBD1. Germline lookup yields CDR1 SNHLY and CDR2 FYNNEI. The CDR3 is 16 residues long. The V and J ends lost 3 bases and 3 bases, in that order; junction bases with no gene match: 7.

The CDR3 reads CASSLQDENTEAFF. In DNA form, the CDR3 reads TGCGCCAGCAGCTTGCAGGATGAGAACACTGAAGCTTTCTTT. The chain has TRBV5-1 and TRBJ1-1; D gene uncertain. Germline V lookup: CDR1 SGHRS, CDR2 YFSETQ. Trimming cost V 1 base and J 1 base, with 8 bases left between them. CDR3 size: 14 residues.

This clone was found a few times. The V and J genes are TRBV11-2 and TRBJ2-2, with 7 bases identical to TRBD1. The CDR3 sequence is 16 residues long. CDR1 is SGHAT and CDR2 is FQNNGV in the germline V gene. V was clipped by 2 bases and J by 5 bases; unmatched bases: 8. The CDR3 region has the DNA TGTGCCAGCAGCTTAAGGCGAGGGGGCAGGACCGGGGAGCTGTTTTTT. Translation: CASSLRRGGRTGELFF.

This chain connects TRBV10-3 to TRBJ1-5; 10 nucleotides agree with TRBD1. Trimming took 10 bases from V and 3 from J; bases not matched to a gene: 9. The CDR3 has 15 amino acids. Per the germline V gene, CDR1 is ENHRY and CDR2 is SYGVKD. The CDR3 spells CASADGTGANQPQHF. The CDR3 DNA is TGTGCCAGCGCGGACGGGACAGGGGCCAATCAGCCCCAGCATTTT.

The rearrangement uses TRBV5-1 and TRBJ2-2; 8 nucleotides align to TRBD1. This CDR3 is 13 amino acids long. Germline trimming cut 4 bases from V and 5 bases from J; bases unmatched to any gene: 1. Germline V CDR1 and CDR2: SGHRS, YFSETQ. CDR3 sequence reads: CASSRTGTGELFF. The CDR3, as DNA: TGCGCCAGCAGCCGGACAGGGACCGGGGAGCTGTTTTTT.

The chain has TRBV5-6 and TRBJ2-7; possibly TRBD1 for D (6 bases). The CDR3 totals 13 residues. V lost 4 bases and J 3 bases, leaving 11 bases between the germline ends. Germline V gives CDR1 SGHDT, CDR2 YYEEEE. This chain's CDR3 is CASSQRQVYEQYF. In DNA form, the CDR3 reads TGTGCCAGCAGCCAAAGACAGGTCTACGAGCAGTACTTC.

In this sample, this clone turned up once. The chain couples TRBV9 to TRBJ1-3; D is undetermined. Between the trimmed V and J ends, which lost 4 bases and 0 bases, there was a span of 11 bases. The germline gives CDR1 SGDLS, CDR2 YYNGEE. The CDR3 covers 15 residues. CDR3 bases: TGTGCCAGCAGCCCCAATCCTAGCTCTGGAAACACCATATATTTT. Translating gives CASSPNPSSGNTIYF.

The chain couples TRBV11-2 to TRBJ2-3; 8 nucleotides match TRBD1. This CDR3 spans 14 amino acids. V gave up 1 base and J gave up 4 bases; unmatched junction bases: 1. The V gene's germline CDR1 is SGHAT and CDR2 FQNNGV. The CDR3 coding sequence is TGTGCCAGCAGCTTAGGACAGGGGCCAGATACGCAGTATTTT. This encodes CASSLGQGPDTQYF.

This chain connects TRBV7-8 to TRBJ2-1, with D maybe TRBD1 (6 bases). The V gene lost 7 bases and the J gene lost 0 bases, with 22 bases spanning the gap. This CDR3 is 18 amino acids long. The germline V gene encodes CDR1 SGHVS and CDR2 FQNEAQ. Here the CDR3 reads CASTLGRGRPSSYNEQFF. CDR3 DNA: TGTGCCAGCACCCTCGGCAGGGGTAGACCTAGCTCCTACAATGAGCAGTTCTTC.